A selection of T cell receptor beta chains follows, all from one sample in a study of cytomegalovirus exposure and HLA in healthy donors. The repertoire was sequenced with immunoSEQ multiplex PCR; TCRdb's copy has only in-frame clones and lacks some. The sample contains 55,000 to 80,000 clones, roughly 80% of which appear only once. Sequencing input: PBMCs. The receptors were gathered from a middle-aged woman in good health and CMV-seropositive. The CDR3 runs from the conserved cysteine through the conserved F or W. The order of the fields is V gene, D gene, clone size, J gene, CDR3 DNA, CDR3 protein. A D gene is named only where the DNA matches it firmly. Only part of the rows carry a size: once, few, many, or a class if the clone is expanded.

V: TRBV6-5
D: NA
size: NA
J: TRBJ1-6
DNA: TGTGCCAGCAGGAGCGCTTTCAATTCACCCCTCCACTTT
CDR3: CASRSAFNSPLHF

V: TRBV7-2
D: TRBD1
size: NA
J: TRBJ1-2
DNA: TGTGCCAGCAGCTTAGCTAGGACGACTACAGGGGGCGTCTACACCTTC
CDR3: CASSLARTTTGGVYTF

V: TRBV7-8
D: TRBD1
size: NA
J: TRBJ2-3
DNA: TGTGCCAGCAGTCTTGACAGGGGGCAGGGAGATACGCAGTATTTT
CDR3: CASSLDRGQGDTQYF

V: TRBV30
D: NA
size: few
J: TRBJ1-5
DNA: TGTGCCTGGAGTGTGGGGAGGGGGACGGACCAGCCCCAGCATTTT
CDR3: CAWSVGRGTDQPQHF

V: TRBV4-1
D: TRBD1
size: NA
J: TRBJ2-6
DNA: TGCGCCAGCAGCCAAGGCGTGGACAGGCTGCTCTCTGGGGCCAACGTCCTGACTTTC
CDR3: CASSQGVDRLLSGANVLTF

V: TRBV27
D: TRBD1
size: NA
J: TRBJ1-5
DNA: TGTGCCACCCAATCCAGGGGGCGCTTCCCATATAGCAATCAGCCCCAGCATTTT
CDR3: CATQSRGRFPYSNQPQHF

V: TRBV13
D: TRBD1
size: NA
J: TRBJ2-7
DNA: TGTGCCAGCAGCTTAGGCCGCTCGGGACAGGGCCTCTACGAGCAGTACTTC
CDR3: CASSLGRSGQGLYEQYF

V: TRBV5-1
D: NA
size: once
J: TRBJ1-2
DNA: TGCGCCAGCAGCCCCGGAGGGGTAGGGGATGGCTACACCTTC
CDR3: CASSPGGVGDGYTF

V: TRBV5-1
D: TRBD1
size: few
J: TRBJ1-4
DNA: TGCGCCAGCAGCCCCCAAGACAGGGGCAGCGGTGAAAAACTGTTTTTT
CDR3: CASSPQDRGSGEKLFF

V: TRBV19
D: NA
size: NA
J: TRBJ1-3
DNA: TGTGCCAGCAGGACTGTCTCTGGAAACACCATATATTTT
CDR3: CASRTVSGNTIYF

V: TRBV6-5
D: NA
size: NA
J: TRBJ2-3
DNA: TGTGCCACCGCGACAACACGAAACACAGATACGCAGTATTTT
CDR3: CATATTRNTDTQYF

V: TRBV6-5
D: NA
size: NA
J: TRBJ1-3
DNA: TGTGCCAGCAGTACGGACTATTCTGGAAACACCATATATTTT
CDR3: CASSTDYSGNTIYF

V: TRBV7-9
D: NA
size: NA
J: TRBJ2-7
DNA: TGTGCCAGCAGCTCAGACTCCTCCTACGAGCAGTACTTC
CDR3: CASSSDSSYEQYF

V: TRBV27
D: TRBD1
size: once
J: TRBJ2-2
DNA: TGTGCCAGCAGTTTATTCGCCGGGGGACAGGGGATGGGCGGGGAGCTGTTTTTT
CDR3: CASSLFAGGQGMGGELFF

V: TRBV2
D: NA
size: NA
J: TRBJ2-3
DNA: TGTGCCAGCAGTGACAGGGGTGGGGATGGTACGCAGTATTTT
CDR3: CASSDRGGDGTQYF

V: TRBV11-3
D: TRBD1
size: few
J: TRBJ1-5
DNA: TGTGCCAGCAGCTTGCCTCCGGGACAGGAATATAGCAATCAGCCCCAGCATTTT
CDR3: CASSLPPGQEYSNQPQHF

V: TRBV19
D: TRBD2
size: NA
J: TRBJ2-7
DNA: TGTGCCAGTAGTATAGATCGTCGGACTAGCGGTTCCCACGAGCAGTACTTC
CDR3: CASSIDRRTSGSHEQYF

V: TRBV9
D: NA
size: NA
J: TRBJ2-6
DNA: TGTGCCAGCAGCGTAGTAAGTATAGTTCCTGGGGCCAACGTCCTGACTTTC
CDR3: CASSVVSIVPGANVLTF

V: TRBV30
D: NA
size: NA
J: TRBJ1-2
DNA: TGTGCCTCTAACTCCATGGAGGACTATGGCTACACCTTC
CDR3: CASNSMEDYGYTF

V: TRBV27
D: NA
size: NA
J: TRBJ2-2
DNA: TGTGCCAGCAGTTCCCGGACAGGGAGGGGGTTGAACACCGGGGAGCTGTTTTTT
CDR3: CASSSRTGRGLNTGELFF

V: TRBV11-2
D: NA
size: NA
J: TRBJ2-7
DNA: TGTGCCAGCAGCCCCCGTCGGCAGGGCCTCTCCTACGAGCAGTACTTC
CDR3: CASSPRRQGLSYEQYF

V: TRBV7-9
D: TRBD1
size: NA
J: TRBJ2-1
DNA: TGTGCCAGCAGCTCCCTCGTGACAGGGGCCTACAATGAGCAGTTCTTC
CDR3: CASSSLVTGAYNEQFF

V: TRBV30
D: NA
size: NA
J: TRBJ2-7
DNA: TGTGCCTGGTCGGGGACTTCAGTCTTCTACGAGCAGTACTTC
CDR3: CAWSGTSVFYEQYF

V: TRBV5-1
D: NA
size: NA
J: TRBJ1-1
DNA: TGCGCCAGCAGCGCCACAGGAGTGAACACTGAAGCTTTCTTT
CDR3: CASSATGVNTEAFF

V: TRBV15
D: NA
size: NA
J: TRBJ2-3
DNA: TGTGCCACCAGCAGGGTCCACGGGGGTACGCAGTATTTT
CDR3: CATSRVHGGTQYF

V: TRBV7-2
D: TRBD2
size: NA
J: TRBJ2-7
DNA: TGTGCCAGCAGCCCCCAAGCGGGGTACTACGAGCAGTACTTC
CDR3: CASSPQAGYYEQYF

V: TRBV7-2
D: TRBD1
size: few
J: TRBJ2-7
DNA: TGTGCCAGCAGCTCCGGAACCAGGGGGTTCCAGTACTTC
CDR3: CASSSGTRGFQYF

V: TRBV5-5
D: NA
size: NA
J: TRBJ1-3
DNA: TGTGCCAGCAGCTTGGAACCAGGGTCGGGAAACACCATATATTTT
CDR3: CASSLEPGSGNTIYF

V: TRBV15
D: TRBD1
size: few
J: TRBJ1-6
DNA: TGTGCCACCAGTCGGGACAGGGGAGATAATTCACCCCTCCACTTT
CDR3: CATSRDRGDNSPLHF

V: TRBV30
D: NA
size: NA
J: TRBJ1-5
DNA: TGTGCCTGGAGCTCGGCGGTTATGCAGCCCCAGCATTTT
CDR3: CAWSSAVMQPQHF

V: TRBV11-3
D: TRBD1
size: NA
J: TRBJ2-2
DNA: TGTGCCAGCAGCTTTCAGGGGGCCGGGGAGCTGTTTTTT
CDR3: CASSFQGAGELFF

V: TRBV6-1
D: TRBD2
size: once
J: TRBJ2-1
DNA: TGTGCCAGCAGTGCGGGACTAGTGCGCCTCTCCTACAATGAGCAGTTCTTC
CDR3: CASSAGLVRLSYNEQFF

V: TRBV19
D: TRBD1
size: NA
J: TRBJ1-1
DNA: TGTGCCAGTAGTATAGCACAGGGGGCATCGCCTGAAGCTTTCTTT
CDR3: CASSIAQGASPEAFF

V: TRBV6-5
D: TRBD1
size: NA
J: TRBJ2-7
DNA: TGTGCCAGCAGGGGCCCGGGACAGGAGAGATACGAGCAGTACTTC
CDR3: CASRGPGQERYEQYF

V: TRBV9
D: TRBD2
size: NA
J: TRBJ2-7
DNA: TGTGCCAGCAGCGTAGTGCCGGGGGGATCCTACGAGCAGTACTTC
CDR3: CASSVVPGGSYEQYF

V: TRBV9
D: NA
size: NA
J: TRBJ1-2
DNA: TGTGCCAGCAGCGTATCAGATTCTAACTATGGCTACACCTTC
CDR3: CASSVSDSNYGYTF

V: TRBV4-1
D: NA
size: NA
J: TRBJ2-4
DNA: TGCGCCAGCAGCCAAGAATCTCTAGCCAAAAACATTCAGTACTTC
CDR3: CASSQESLAKNIQYF

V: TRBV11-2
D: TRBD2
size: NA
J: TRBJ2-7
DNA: TGTGCCAGCTTGGGGGGGACCTCCTACGAGCAGTACTTC
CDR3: CASLGGTSYEQYF

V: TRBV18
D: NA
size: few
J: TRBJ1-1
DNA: TGTGCCAGCTCACTTCAGGGTAACACTGAAGCTTTCTTT
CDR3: CASSLQGNTEAFF

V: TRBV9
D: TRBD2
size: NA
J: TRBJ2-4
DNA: TGTGCCAGCAGCGTAGAACTAGCGCCGGAAAACATTCAGTACTTC
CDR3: CASSVELAPENIQYF

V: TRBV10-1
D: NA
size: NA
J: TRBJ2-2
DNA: TGCGCCAGCAGTGAGGCGGGCGGGGAGCTGTTTTTT
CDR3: CASSEAGGELFF

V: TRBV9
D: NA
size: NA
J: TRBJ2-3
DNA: TGTGCCAGCAGCGTAGGGCCCGTAGGAGGAGATACGCAGTATTTT
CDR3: CASSVGPVGGDTQYF

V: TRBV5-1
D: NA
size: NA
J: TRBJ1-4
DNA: TGCGCCAGCAGCTTAAGGCAGGGGGAAAAACTGTTTTTT
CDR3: CASSLRQGEKLFF

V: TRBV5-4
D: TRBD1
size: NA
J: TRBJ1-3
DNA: TGTGCCAGCAGCCCAGGACAGGGACTATCTGGAAACACCATATATTTT
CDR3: CASSPGQGLSGNTIYF

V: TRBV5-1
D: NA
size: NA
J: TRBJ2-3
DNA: TGCGCCAGCAGTGGCGAGGTTCCAGATACGCAGTATTTT
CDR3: CASSGEVPDTQYF

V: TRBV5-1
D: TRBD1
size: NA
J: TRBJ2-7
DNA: TGCGCCAGCACCCCGACAGGGGATTCAACTGAGCAGTACTTC
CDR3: CASTPTGDSTEQYF

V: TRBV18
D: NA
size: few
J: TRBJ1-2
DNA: TGTGCCAGCTCACCGGGAGGGGGTTCCGGCTACACCTTC
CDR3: CASSPGGGSGYTF

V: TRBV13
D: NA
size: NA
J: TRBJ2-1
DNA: TGTGCCAGCAGCTCCCCGGGGAGCTCCTACAATGAGCAGTTCTTC
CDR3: CASSSPGSSYNEQFF

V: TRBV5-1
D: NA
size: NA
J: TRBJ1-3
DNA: TGCGCCAGCAGGGGAGGGGACACTGGAAACACCATATATTTT
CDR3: CASRGGDTGNTIYF